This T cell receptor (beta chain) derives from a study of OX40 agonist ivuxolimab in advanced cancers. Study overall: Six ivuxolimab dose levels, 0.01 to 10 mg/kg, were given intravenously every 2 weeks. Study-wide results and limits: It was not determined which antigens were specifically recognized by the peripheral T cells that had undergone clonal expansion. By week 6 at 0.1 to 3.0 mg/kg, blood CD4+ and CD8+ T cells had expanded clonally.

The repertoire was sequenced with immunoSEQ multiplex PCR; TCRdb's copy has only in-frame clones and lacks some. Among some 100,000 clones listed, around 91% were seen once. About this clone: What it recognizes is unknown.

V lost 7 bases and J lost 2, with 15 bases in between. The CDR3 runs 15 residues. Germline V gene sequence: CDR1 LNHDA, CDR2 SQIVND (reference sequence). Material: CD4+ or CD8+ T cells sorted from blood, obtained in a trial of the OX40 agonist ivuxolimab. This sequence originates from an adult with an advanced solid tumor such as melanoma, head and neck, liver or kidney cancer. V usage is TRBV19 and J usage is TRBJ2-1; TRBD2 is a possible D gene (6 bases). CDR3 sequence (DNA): TGTGCCAGTACCGGGGGACCAGGGCCCTACAATGAGCAGTTCTTC. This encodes CASTGGPGPYNEQFF.